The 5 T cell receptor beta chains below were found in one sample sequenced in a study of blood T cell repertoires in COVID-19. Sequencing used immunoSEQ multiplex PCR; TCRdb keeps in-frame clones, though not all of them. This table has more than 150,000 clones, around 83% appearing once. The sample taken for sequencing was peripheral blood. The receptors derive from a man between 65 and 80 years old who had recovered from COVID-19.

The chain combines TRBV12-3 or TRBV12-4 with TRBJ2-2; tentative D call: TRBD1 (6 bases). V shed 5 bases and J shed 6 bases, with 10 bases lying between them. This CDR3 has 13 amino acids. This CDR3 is CASSPRQAGELFF. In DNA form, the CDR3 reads TGTGCCAGCAGTCCCCGACAGGCCGGGGAGCTGTTTTTT.

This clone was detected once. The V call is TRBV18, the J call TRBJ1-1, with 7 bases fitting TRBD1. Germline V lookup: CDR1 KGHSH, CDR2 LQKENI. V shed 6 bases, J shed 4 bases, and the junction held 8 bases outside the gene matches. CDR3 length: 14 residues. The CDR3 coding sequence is TGTGCCAGCTCCCATGACAGGGTAATCACTGAAGCTTTCTTT. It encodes CASSHDRVITEAFF.

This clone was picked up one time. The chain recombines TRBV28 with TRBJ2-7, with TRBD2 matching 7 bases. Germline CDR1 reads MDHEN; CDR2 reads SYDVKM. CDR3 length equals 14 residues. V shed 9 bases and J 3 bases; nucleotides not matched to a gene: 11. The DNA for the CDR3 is TGTGCCAGTGAATCTAGCGGTTTGAACTACGAGCAGTACTTC. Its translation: CASESSGLNYEQYF. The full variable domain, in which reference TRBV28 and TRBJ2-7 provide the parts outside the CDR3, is DVKVTQSSRYLVKRTGEKVFLECVQDMDHENMFWYRQDPGLGLRLIYFSYDVKMKEKGDIPEGYSVSREKKERFSLILESASTNQTSMYLCASESSGLNYEQYFGPGTRLTVT.

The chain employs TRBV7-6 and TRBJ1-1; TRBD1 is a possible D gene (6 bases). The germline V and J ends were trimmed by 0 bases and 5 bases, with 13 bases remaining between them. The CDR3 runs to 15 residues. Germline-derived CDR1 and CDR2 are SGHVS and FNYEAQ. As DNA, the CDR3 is TGTGCCAGCAGCTTAGCGGCGGGGGGCAAGACTGAAGCTTTCTTT. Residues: CASSLAAGGKTEAFF.

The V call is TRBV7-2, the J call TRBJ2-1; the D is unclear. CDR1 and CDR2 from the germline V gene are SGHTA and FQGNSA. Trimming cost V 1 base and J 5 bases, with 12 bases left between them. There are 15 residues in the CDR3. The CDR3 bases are TGTGCCAGCAGCTTAGATTACATCAGGAACAATGAGCAGTTCTTC. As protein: CASSLDYIRNNEQFF.